The 2 T cell receptor beta chains in this list originate from one sample, sequenced in a study of prognosis after radiotherapy for stage I lung cancer. Using two-round multiplex PCR, the authors amplified TCR beta CDR3 from genomic DNA. Primers specific to each TRBV and TRBJ gene drove first-round PCR. One entry per CDR3 protein results from TCRdb running MiXCR on the multiplex PCR reads. The repertoire holds fewer than 35,000 distinct CDR3 sequences, with roughly 30% as singletons. The sequences come from PBMCs, collected before or after stereotactic body radiation therapy (not recorded which). The origin of the receptors is a donor of 50 years or more with non-small cell lung cancer.

This clonotype was recorded at least ten times. The gene calls are TRBV15 and TRBJ2-6, with TRBD1 matching 9 bases. Per germline, CDR1 LNHNV and CDR2 YYDKDF (reference sequence). The CDR3 is 20 amino acids. J was trimmed by 1 base and V by 2 bases; bases with no gene match: 12. The CDR3 coding sequence is TGTGCCACCAGCAGACCACACGGGACAGGGTCCCTTTCTGGGGCCAACGTCCTGACTTTC. Translated: CATSRPHGTGSLSGANVLTF.

This clonotype was detected many times. The chain couples TRBV28 to TRBJ2-1; 8 positions match TRBD2. V lost 6 bases, J lost 3 bases, and 10 bases stayed unmatched. Germline CDR1 and CDR2: MDHEN and SYDVKM. This CDR3 contains 16 residues. The CDR3 loop reads CASSQVAGRIYNEQFF. The CDR3, as DNA: TGTGCCAGCAGCCAAGTAGCGGGGAGAATCTACAATGAGCAGTTCTTC.